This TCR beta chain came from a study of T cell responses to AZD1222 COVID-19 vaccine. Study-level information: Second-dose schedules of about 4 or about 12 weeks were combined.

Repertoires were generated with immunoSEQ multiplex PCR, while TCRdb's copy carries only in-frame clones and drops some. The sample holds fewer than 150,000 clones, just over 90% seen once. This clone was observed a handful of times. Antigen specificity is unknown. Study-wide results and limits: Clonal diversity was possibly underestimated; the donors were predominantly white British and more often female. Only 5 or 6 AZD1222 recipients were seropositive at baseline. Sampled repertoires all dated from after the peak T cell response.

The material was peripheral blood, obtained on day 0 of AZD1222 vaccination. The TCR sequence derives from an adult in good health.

The CDR3 spells CASSFFGLDLETQYF. CDR3 coding DNA: TGTGCCAGCAGTTTCTTCGGACTCGATCTAGAGACCCAGTACTTC. This chain joins TRBV27 and TRBJ2-5; D may be TRBD2 (5 bases). The ends were cut back, 3 bases at V and 4 bases at J, with 15 bases in the middle. CDR3 size: 15 residues. Per the germline V gene, CDR1 is MNHEY and CDR2 is SMNVEV (reference sequence).